This T cell receptor (beta chain) was found in a study of resident and recirculating memory T cells in vitiligo. Turning to this clone: The antigen remains undetermined.

Here immunoSEQ multiplex PCR was the method, and the copy in TCRdb shows in-frame clones only, minus some. The repertoire holds tens of thousands of clones, around 92% seen once, with about 4.8% in the top ten. General study points: Non-conserved TCRs across sites and patients suggested distinct clones per lesion.

Germline CDR1 reads KGHSH; CDR2 reads LQKENI. The CDR3 totals 14 residues. J gave up 7 bases and V 0 bases, and 6 bases lay outside the gene matches. Confetti depigmentation, marking active vitiligo, was absent in these patients. Sequencing was performed on blood. This TCR derives from a male donor with vitiligo. This chain connects TRBV18 to TRBJ2-7; 7 nucleotides agree with TRBD2. The CDR3 is CASSPPGEGREQYF. In DNA, the CDR3 is TGTGCCAGCTCACCACCGGGGGAGGGTCGGGAGCAGTACTTC.